This T cell receptor beta chain emerged from a study of technical replicates of blood from a handful of donors. Germline V gives CDR1 LGHNT, CDR2 FRNRAP. V lost 3 bases and J 3 bases, leaving 6 bases between the germline ends. This CDR3 is built from 13 residues. The repertoire was sequenced with immunoSEQ multiplex PCR; TCRdb's copy has only in-frame clones and lacks some. The data contain about 99,000 clones, about 95% of them seen just once; the ten biggest clones take up more than 0.2%. The sequence came from a human donor in good health. This chain joins TRBV12-5 and TRBJ1-5; D not resolved. The sample consisted of T cells isolated from PBMCs. CDR3 sequence reads: CASGFSLNQPQHF. For the CDR3, the DNA is TGTGCTAGTGGTTTTTCCCTCAATCAGCCCCAGCATTTT.